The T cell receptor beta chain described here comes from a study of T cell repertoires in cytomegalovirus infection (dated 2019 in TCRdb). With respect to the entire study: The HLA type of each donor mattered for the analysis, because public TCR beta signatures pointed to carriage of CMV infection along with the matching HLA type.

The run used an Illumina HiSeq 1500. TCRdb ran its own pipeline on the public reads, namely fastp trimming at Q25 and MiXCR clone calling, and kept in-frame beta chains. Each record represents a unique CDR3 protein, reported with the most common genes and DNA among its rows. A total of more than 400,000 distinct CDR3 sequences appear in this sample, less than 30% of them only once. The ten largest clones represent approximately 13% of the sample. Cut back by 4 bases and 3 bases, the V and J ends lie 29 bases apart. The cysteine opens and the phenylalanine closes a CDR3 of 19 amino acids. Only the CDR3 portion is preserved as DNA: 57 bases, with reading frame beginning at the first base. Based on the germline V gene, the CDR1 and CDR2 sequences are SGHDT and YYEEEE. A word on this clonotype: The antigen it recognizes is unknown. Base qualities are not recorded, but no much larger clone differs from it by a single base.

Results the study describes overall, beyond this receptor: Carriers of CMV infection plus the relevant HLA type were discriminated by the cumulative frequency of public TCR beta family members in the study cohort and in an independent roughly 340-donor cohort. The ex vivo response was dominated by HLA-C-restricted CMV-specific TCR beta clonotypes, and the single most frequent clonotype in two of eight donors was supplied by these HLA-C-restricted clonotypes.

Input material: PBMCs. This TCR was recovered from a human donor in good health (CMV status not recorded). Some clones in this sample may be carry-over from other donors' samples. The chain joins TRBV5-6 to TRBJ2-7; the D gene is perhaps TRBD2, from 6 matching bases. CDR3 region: CASSPKAAGYFSGLYEQYF. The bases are TGTGCCAGCAGCCCAAAGGCGGCAGGCTACTTTAGCGGTCTCTACGAGCAGTACTTC. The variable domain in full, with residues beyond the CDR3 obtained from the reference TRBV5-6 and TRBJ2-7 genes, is DAGVTQSPTHLIKTRGQQVTLRCSPKSGHDTVSWYQQALGQGPQFIFQYYEEEERQRGNFPDRFSGHQFPNYSSELNVNALLLGDSALYLCASSPKAAGYFSGLYEQYFGPGTRLTVT.